What follows describes a single T cell receptor beta chain. The sample holds many counts of this clone. Its specific antigen is unknown. The data belong to a study of T cell clonality in common variable immunodeficiency (dated by TCRdb to the mid-2010s). Results and caveats for the whole study, not just this receptor: It was noted by the authors that sequencing of the repertoires of T cell subpopulations would be needed to clarify the cause of the increased clonality in CVID. Fewer TCRbeta clones were shared among CVID subjects than among healthy controls (p < 0.0001). Even though DNA input was equal, the average per sample came to about 81,820 unique sequences for controls compared with around 33,000 for CVID samples. Reportedly, TCRbeta sequences from CVID had fewer deletions and N-nucleotide insertions, and highly modified clones with 13 or more V deletions were absent from CVID. Compared with healthy controls, CVID subjects showed increased TCRbeta clonality (t-test p = 0.018), a feature most characteristic of about a third of subjects. Differences among patients in the CVID cohort limited the correlations between repertoire features and clinical complications.

Most CVID patients and most healthy controls were of Caucasian heritage. Heparinized peripheral whole blood samples of about 4.5 to 8.5 ml were collected from each donor. Genomic DNA from adults with common variable immune deficiency (CVID) and from healthy adult controls was used for sequencing of TCRbeta CDR3 repertoires. There were 22 healthy adult volunteers in the control group (around twelve female and around ten male), ranging in age from about 20 to 75 years, with a mean age of roughly 35. Diluted blood was density-centrifuged over Hypaque 1077 or Ficoll-Paque to isolate peripheral blood mononuclear cells. Unsorted mononuclear cells served as the source of genomic DNA, which was extracted either by Qiagen column purification or by a centrifugation-based method. For sequencing input, CVID and control samples contributed equivalent amounts of genomic DNA. For every sample, a 60 bp segment covering the rearranged TCRbeta CDR3 region was amplified and then sequenced. The immunoSEQ assay, a bias-corrected multiplex PCR combined with high-throughput sequencing, was used for TCRbeta amplification. The source study handled its data this way. Every unique nucleotide sequence was considered a clone and was annotated with V, D and J genes, copy number and frequency. Sequences were labeled productive if in frame, and non-productive if out of frame or containing stop codons. As previously described, clonality was computed from Shannon's entropy. Mean CDR3 Kyte-Doolittle hydropathy was derived from the predicted amino acid sequences of productive clones. Using the R hclust function, scaled V gene usage was clustered hierarchically with Manhattan distance and complete linkage. Sharing of clones by CDR3 amino acid sequence was evaluated by resampling 12 repertoires per group over 100 rounds. The repertoires were searched for over 60 published EBV-specific TCRbeta sequences and almost 250 published CMV-specific TCRbeta sequences. A couple of CVID samples yielding fewer than 10,000 sequences were excluded from analysis, leaving a few dozen CVID repertoires. Imported from immuneACCESS, the table was reduced by TCRdb to in-frame sequences with V and J called. These copies leave out some clones; in studies compared against another copy, an unresolved V gene accounts for under half, and the cause of the remainder is not known. For V, J and clone size, that table is used; D and trimming come from the DNA. In this sample the table shows around 47,000 clones, and no singletons are among them. Of the sample, just over 2% falls within the top ten clones.

Source material: peripheral blood mononuclear cells. This TCR was sampled from a person aged 18-69 years in good health.

The CDR3 DNA, read in part, is TGCAGTGCTAGGAGCGGAGTCTCCTACAATGAG. It translates as CSARSGVSYNE. The full CDR3 protein reads CSARSGVSYNEQFF. The chain links TRBV20-1 with TRBJ2-1; possibly the D gene is TRBD2, per 5 matching bases. With the read ending 3 residues before the CDR3 end, the germline J gene is used to fill in that end. Via the germline V gene (reference sequence), CDR1 is DFQATT and CDR2 SNEGSKA. The CDR3, from cysteine to phenylalanine, totals 14 residues. The DNA has 33 bases, all within the CDR3, and is read from base 1. V gives up 3 bases and J gives up 0 bases, and the segment between their germline ends measures 9 bases.